The 24 T cell receptor beta chains below all came from one sample that was sequenced in a study of blood T cell repertoires in COVID-19 (dated by TCRdb to 2018 to 2020). Library method: the immunoSEQ multiplex PCR assay. TCRdb limited this immuneACCESS table to in-frame rearrangements with V and J called. A share of clones is missing; checked studies link under half to unresolved V genes, and the rest is unexplained. This sample lists approximately 270,000 clones; more than 65% were detected once. In total, the top ten clones hold around 14% of the sample. Source material: peripheral blood. Receptors were obtained from a person in their 70s with COVID-19, enrolled during active disease.

Many counts were recorded for this clone. The chain couples TRBV11-2 to TRBJ2-7; 8 nucleotides align to TRBD2. Germline V gene data show CDR1 as SGHAT and CDR2 as FQNNGV. V shed 3 bases, J shed 6 bases, and the junction held 4 bases outside the gene matches. CDR3 size: 13 residues. In DNA form, the CDR3 reads TGTGCCAGCAGCTTCGGGGGGGCTGGCGAGCAGTACTTC. Amino acids: CASSFGGAGEQYF.

The chain recombines TRBV27 with TRBJ1-2, with TRBD1 matching 10 bases. V shed 9 bases and J 7 bases; nucleotides not matched to a gene: 11. Looked up from germline, CDR1 is MNHEY and CDR2 is SMNVEV (reference sequence). CDR3 length equals 14 residues. CDR3 sequence reads: CASRPGTGASGYTF. Written as DNA, the CDR3 is TGTGCCAGTCGCCCCGGGACAGGGGCCTCTGGCTACACCTTC.

The rearrangement links TRBV6-4 to TRBJ1-5; D gene ambiguous. Germline values: CDR1 MRHNA, CDR2 SNTAGT. The CDR3 covers 18 residues. V was pared by 7 bases and J by 6 bases, with 28 bases between. CDR3 nucleotide sequence: TGTGCCAGCAAGGGAGGGCAGTGGTTCCTTAGGGTGGGTCAGCCCCAGCATTTT. It translates to CASKGGQWFLRVGQPQHF.

V is TRBV5-6 and J is TRBJ1-5; D is undetermined. CDR1 SGHDT and CDR2 YYEEEE come from the germline V gene. V lost 0 bases and J 4 bases, leaving 5 bases between the germline ends. The CDR3 is made up of 13 amino acids. CDR3: CASSLGQNQPQHF. DNA of the CDR3: TGTGCCAGCAGCTTGGGCCAGAATCAGCCCCAGCATTTT. The full variable domain, in which reference TRBV5-6 and TRBJ1-5 provide the parts outside the CDR3, is DAGVTQSPTHLIKTRGQQVTLRCSPKSGHDTVSWYQQALGQGPQFIFQYYEEEERQRGNFPDRFSGHQFPNYSSELNVNALLLGDSALYLCASSLGQNQPQHFGDGTRLSIL.

CDR3 protein: CASSSPTATNEKLFF. The DNA for the CDR3 is TGTGCCAGCAGCTCACCGACAGCAACTAATGAAAAACTGTTTTTT. V usage is TRBV5-4 and J usage is TRBJ1-4; D possibly corresponds to TRBD1 (5 bases). The CDR3 loop spans 15 amino acids. V was pared by 3 bases and J by 0 bases, with 9 bases between. Germline-derived CDR1 and CDR2 are SGHNT and YYREEE (reference sequence).

The gene calls are TRBV23-1 and TRBJ1-6; 9 nucleotides align to TRBD1. TRBV23-1 is sorted into the ORF group, with uncertain function. The CDR3 extends over 16 amino acids. Germline trimming cut 0 bases from V and 10 bases from J; bases unmatched to any gene: 7. The CDR3 DNA sequence: TGCGCCAGCAGTCAATCGGTTCGGGACAGGGCCTCACCCCTCCACTTT. Translation gives CASSQSVRDRASPLHF.

The chain links TRBV14 to TRBJ2-5; 11 bases map to TRBD2. The CDR3 is 14 residues long. V was clipped by 4 bases and J by 5 bases; unmatched bases: 3. Germline V gene data show CDR1 as SGHDN and CDR2 as FVKESK. Here the CDR3 DNA reads TGTGCCAGCAGCCTCCCTAGCGGGGGGGAGACCCAGTACTTC. Translating it yields CASSLPSGGETQYF.

The gene calls are TRBV7-6 and TRBJ1-5, with 9 bases matching TRBD1. This CDR3 region has 22 residues. V dropped 2 bases and J dropped 0; count of bases not matched to a gene: 20. Germline V CDR1 and CDR2: SGHVS, FNYEAQ. CDR3 sequence reads: CASSLSPKKAGQGEASNQPQHF. The CDR3 bases are TGTGCCAGCAGCTTAAGCCCAAAGAAAGCGGGACAGGGTGAGGCTAGCAATCAGCCCCAGCATTTT.

CDR3 sequence: CASRQGSPLNTEAFF. The CDR3 bases are TGTGCCAGCAGACAGGGATCGCCATTGAACACTGAAGCTTTCTTT. The chain links TRBV28 to TRBJ1-1, with D possibly matching TRBD1 (6 bases). Germline CDR1 reads MDHEN; CDR2 reads SYDVKM. V lost 6 bases and J 0 bases, leaving 14 bases between the germline ends. The CDR3 has 15 residues.

This chain uses TRBV28 with TRBJ1-2; TRBD1 agrees at 8 bases. The CDR3 length is 12 residues. With V trimmed by 5 bases and J by 8 bases, 4 bases remained unmatched. The germline V gene has CDR1 MDHEN and CDR2 SYDVKM. The CDR3: CASSSGQGGYTF. CDR3 DNA sequence: TGTGCCAGCAGTAGTGGACAGGGAGGCTACACCTTC.

The rearrangement links TRBV11-2 to TRBJ2-1, with 14 bases that match TRBD2. Losses at the gene ends were 5 bases for V and 7 bases for J; bases not matched to a gene: 4. The germline V gene has CDR1 SGHAT and CDR2 FQNNGV. The CDR3 loop spans 15 amino acids. This CDR3 reads CASSPRTSGGNEQFF. DNA for the CDR3: TGTGCCAGCAGCCCACGGACTAGCGGGGGGAATGAGCAGTTCTTC.

The CDR3 DNA is TGTGCCAGCAGCGCTCCCCGTCGGGGGTTTGGCTATGGCTACACCTTC. Translated: CASSAPRRGFGYGYTF. The gene calls are TRBV3-1 (or the pseudogene TRBV3-2) and TRBJ1-2; the D gene is possibly TRBD1 (5 bases). The CDR3 contains 16 residues. With 5 bases removed from V and 4 bases from J, the gap between germline ends came to 20 bases. Germline V gives CDR1 LGHDT, CDR2 YNNKEL (reference sequence).

V and J are TRBV28 and TRBJ1-5; a possible D gene is TRBD1 (6 bases). The V gene lost 6 bases and the J gene lost 9 bases, with 18 bases spanning the gap. Germline values: CDR1 MDHEN, CDR2 SYDVKM. There are 14 residues in the CDR3. CDR3 sequence reads: CASRATGSGGPQHF. The DNA for the CDR3 is TGTGCCAGCAGGGCTACAGGGTCAGGTGGGCCCCAGCATTTT.

The chain employs TRBV19 and TRBJ1-2; no clear D. The CDR3 spans 12 residues. Trimming removed 6 bases from V and 6 bases from J, with 11 bases in between. Germline V gives CDR1 LNHDA, CDR2 SQIVND (reference sequence). The CDR3 region is CASRRGMDGYTF. CDR3 DNA: TGTGCCAGTAGGAGAGGGATGGATGGCTACACCTTC.

V is TRBV29-1 and J is TRBJ2-7; perhaps TRBD2 as D (5 bases). V gave up 6 bases and J gave up 3 bases, with 18 bases separating them. In germline, CDR1 is SQVTM, CDR2 ANQGSEA. The CDR3 runs to 14 residues. DNA for the CDR3: TGCAGCGTAGCTTCGGGGAACCAGTTCTACGAGCAGTACTTC. Protein sequence: CSVASGNQFYEQYF.

This chain uses TRBV6-5 with TRBJ1-4, with 11 bases lining up with TRBD1. Germline CDR1 and CDR2: MNHEY and SVGAGI. The length of the CDR3 is 15 residues. V shed 5 bases, J shed 4 bases, and the junction held 3 bases outside the gene matches. CDR3 coding DNA: TGTGCCAGCAGTAGGGACAGGGGGTTTAATGAAAAACTGTTTTTT. This gives the protein CASSRDRGFNEKLFF.

This chain's CDR3 is CASSVYRGLQETQYF. CDR3 DNA sequence: TGTGCCAGCAGTGTCTACAGGGGGCTGCAAGAGACCCAGTACTTC. This rearrangement joins TRBV25-1 to TRBJ2-5; 9 nucleotides match TRBD1. CDR3 length equals 15 residues. With 4 bases clipped from V and 2 bases from J, the junction kept 5 bases outside the gene matches. Germline V gene sequence: CDR1 MGHDK, CDR2 SYGVNS.

The chain combines TRBV4-3 with TRBJ2-3, with D perhaps TRBD1 (5 bases). V was pared by 0 bases and J by 8 bases, with 9 bases between. The germline CDR1 and CDR2 sequences are LGHNA and YSLEER. The CDR3 has 13 residues. CDR3 protein: CASSQDVQGTQYF. The CDR3 DNA follows: TGCGCCAGCAGCCAAGACGTGCAGGGTACGCAGTATTTT.

This sequence joins TRBV6-5 and TRBJ1-5; 10 nucleotides line up with TRBD1. Germline V gives CDR1 MNHEY, CDR2 SVGAGI. After removal of 6 bases from V and 7 bases from J, the junction contained 9 bases not matched to a gene. The CDR3 contains 15 residues. The CDR3 sequence is CASSPAGDRGQPQHF. The DNA for the CDR3 is TGTGCCAGCAGCCCCGCCGGGGACAGGGGCCAGCCCCAGCATTTT.

CDR3 nucleotides: TGTGCCAGTAGTATCGGTCGGGGGTCTGGTGACATTCAGTACTTC. It translates to CASSIGRGSGDIQYF. The gene calls are TRBV19 and TRBJ2-4, with D tentatively TRBD2 (6 bases). The germline V gene has CDR1 LNHDA and CDR2 SQIVND (reference sequence). The length of the CDR3 is 15 residues. V was clipped by 3 bases and J by 8 bases, with 17 bases between them. The entire variable domain, with the rest obtained from reference TRBV19 and TRBJ2-4, is as follows: DGGITQSPKYLFRKEGQNVTLSCEQNLNHDAMYWYRQDPGQGLRLIYYSQIVNDFQKGDIAEGYSVSREKKESFPLTVTSAQKNPTAFYLCASSIGRGSGDIQYFGAGTRLSVL.

The chain carries TRBV9 and TRBJ2-5, with D tentatively TRBD2 (5 bases). The CDR3 runs 13 residues. The germline CDR1 and CDR2 sequences are SGDLS and YYNGEE. The V end lost 4 bases, the J end lost 5 bases, and 12 bases lay between the germline ends. CDR3 bases: TGTGCCAGCAGCTCGGGGATGGATGAGACCCAGTACTTC. It specifies CASSSGMDETQYF.

There are a few counts of this clone. A junction boundary mismatches the germline segment, possibly from a read error. CDR3 sequence: CASSFYRGQGDF. In DNA, the CDR3 is TGTGCCAGCAGCTTTTATAGAGGACAGGGGGATTTC. This chain joins TRBV5-6 and TRBJ2-7, with 10 bases lining up with TRBD1. Germline assignment: CDR1 SGHDT and CDR2 YYEEEE. This CDR3 region has 12 residues.

The rearrangement joins TRBV7-8 to TRBJ1-1, with D unresolved. V lost 0 bases and J lost 8, with 10 bases in between. Per germline, CDR1 SGHVS and CDR2 FQNEAQ. This CDR3 spans 13 amino acids. The CDR3 spells CASSLAGSVEAFF. The CDR3 nucleotides read TGTGCCAGCAGCTTAGCGGGGAGTGTCGAAGCTTTCTTT.

This chain links TRBV7-3 with TRBJ2-7, with 8 bases that match TRBD2. Germline V gene sequence: CDR1 SGHTA, CDR2 FQGTGA. Unmatched junction bases numbered 6, after V lost 5 bases and J lost 0 bases. The CDR3 length is 15 residues. The CDR3 DNA sequence: TGTGCCAGCAGCCAGGGACTAGATACCTCCTACGAGCAGTACTTC. As protein: CASSQGLDTSYEQYF.